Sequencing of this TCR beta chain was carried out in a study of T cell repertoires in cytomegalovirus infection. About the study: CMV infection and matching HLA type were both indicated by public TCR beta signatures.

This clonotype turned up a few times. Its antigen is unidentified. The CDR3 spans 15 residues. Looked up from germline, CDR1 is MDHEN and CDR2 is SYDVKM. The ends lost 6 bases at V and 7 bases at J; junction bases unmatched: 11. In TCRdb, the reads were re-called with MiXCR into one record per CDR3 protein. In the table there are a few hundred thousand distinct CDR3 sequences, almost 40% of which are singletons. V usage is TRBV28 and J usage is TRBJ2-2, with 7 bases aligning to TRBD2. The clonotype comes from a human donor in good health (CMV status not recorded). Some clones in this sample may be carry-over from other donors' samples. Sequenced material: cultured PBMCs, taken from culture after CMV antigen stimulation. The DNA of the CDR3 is TGTGCCAGCAGAGCGTTAAGCGGGGCTGTCGGGGAGCTGTTTTTT. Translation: CASRALSGAVGELFF. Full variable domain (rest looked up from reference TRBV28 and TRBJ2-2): DVKVTQSSRYLVKRTGEKVFLECVQDMDHENMFWYRQDPGLGLRLIYFSYDVKMKEKGDIPEGYSVSREKKERFSLILESASTNQTSMYLCASRALSGAVGELFFGEGSRLTVL.